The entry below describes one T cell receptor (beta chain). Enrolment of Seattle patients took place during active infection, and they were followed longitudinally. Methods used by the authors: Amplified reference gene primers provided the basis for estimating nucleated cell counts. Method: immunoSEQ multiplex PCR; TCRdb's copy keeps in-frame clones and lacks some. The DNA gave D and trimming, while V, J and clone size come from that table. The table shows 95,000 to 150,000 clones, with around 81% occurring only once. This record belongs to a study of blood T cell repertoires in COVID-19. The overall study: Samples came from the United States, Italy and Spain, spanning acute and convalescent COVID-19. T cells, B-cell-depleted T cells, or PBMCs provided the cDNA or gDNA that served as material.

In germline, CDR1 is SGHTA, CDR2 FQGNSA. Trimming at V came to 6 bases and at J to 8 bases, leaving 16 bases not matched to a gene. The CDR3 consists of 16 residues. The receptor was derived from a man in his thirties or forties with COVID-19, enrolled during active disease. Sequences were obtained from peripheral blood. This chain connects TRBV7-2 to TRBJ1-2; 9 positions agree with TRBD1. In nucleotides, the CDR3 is TGTGCCAGCAGACCACACCCGGGACAGGGACCTCAGGGCTACACCTTC. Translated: CASRPHPGQGPQGYTF.